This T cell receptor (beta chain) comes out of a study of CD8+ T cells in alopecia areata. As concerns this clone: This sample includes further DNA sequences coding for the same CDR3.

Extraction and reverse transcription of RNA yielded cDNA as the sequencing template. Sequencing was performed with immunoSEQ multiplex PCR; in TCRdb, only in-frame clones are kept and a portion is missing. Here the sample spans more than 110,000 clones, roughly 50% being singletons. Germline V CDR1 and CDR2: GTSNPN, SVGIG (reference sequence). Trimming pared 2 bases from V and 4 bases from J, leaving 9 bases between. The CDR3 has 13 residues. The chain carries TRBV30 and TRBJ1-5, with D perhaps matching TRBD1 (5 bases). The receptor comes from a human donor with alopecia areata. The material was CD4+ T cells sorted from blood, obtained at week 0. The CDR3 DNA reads TGTGCCTGGAGTCCCGGGGGAAATCAGCCCCAGCATTTT. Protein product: CAWSPGGNQPQHF. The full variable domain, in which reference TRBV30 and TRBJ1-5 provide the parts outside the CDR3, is SQTIHQWPATLVQPVGSPLSLECTVEGTSNPNLYWYRQAAGRGLQLLFYSVGIGQISSEVPQNLSASRPQDRQFILSSKKLLLSDSGFYLCAWSPGGNQPQHFGDGTRLSIL.